One T cell receptor (beta chain) is described in this entry. Generated by immunoSEQ multiplex PCR, the TCRdb table keeps only in-frame clones and is missing some. The sample yields over 100,000 clones, 85% to 90% seen once. The germline V gene has CDR1 MNHEY and CDR2 SVGAGI. This CDR3 has 13 residues. The germline V and J ends were trimmed by 7 bases and 6 bases, with 16 bases remaining between them. These data originate in a study of blood T cell repertoires in COVID-19. The chain has TRBV6-5 and TRBJ2-7; perhaps TRBD1 as D (5 bases). The clonotype was recovered from a man aged 50 or older with active COVID-19. The sample comprised peripheral blood. The CDR3 here is CASMGSRVGEQYF. CDR3 in DNA: TGTGCCAGCATGGGGTCCAGGGTGGGCGAGCAGTACTTC.